Listed below are T cell receptor beta chains from one sample, sequenced in a study of technical replicates of blood from a handful of donors. Only in-frame clones appear in the TCRdb table, and some are missing; sequencing was by immunoSEQ multiplex PCR. The sample consists of 75,000 to 95,000 clones, around nine tenths of them appearing once. Input material: T cells isolated from PBMCs. These receptor sequences come from a human donor in good health. Both conserved end residues are part of each CDR3. The order of the fields is V gene, J gene, clone size, D gene, CDR3 protein, CDR3 DNA. The D gene is left open where the match is weak. Not all rows give a size; the values are once, few, many and, for expanded clones, a class.

V gene: TRBV5-6; J gene: TRBJ1-6; clone size: .; D gene: TRBD1; CDR3 protein: CGSSGTGSSSPLHF; CDR3 DNA: TGTGGGTCCTCCGGGACAGGGTCTTCTTCACCCCTCCACTTT
V gene: TRBV5-1; J gene: TRBJ2-3; clone size: .; D gene: TRBD1; CDR3 protein: CASSLEGGPDTQYF; CDR3 DNA: TGCGCCAGCAGCTTGGAAGGGGGCCCAGATACGCAGTATTTT
V gene: TRBV30; J gene: TRBJ2-5; clone size: .; D gene: TRBD1; CDR3 protein: CAWSGWDREGETQYF; CDR3 DNA: TGTGCCTGGAGTGGATGGGACAGGGAGGGAGAGACCCAGTACTTC
V gene: TRBV27; J gene: TRBJ2-3; clone size: .; D gene: .; CDR3 protein: CASSFGQDTDTQYF; CDR3 DNA: TGTGCCAGCAGTTTTGGGCAGGACACAGATACGCAGTATTTT
V gene: TRBV11-3; J gene: TRBJ1-1; clone size: .; D gene: .; CDR3 protein: CATQGWGTEAFF; CDR3 DNA: TGTGCCACCCAGGGCTGGGGCACTGAAGCTTTCTTT
V gene: TRBV30; J gene: TRBJ2-5; clone size: once; D gene: .; CDR3 protein: CAWSLSYQETQYF; CDR3 DNA: TGTGCCTGGAGTCTTTCGTACCAAGAGACCCAGTACTTC
V gene: TRBV6-5; J gene: TRBJ2-2; clone size: .; D gene: .; CDR3 protein: CASSWRGANTGELFF; CDR3 DNA: TGTGCCAGCAGTTGGCGCGGGGCGAACACCGGGGAGCTGTTTTTT
V gene: TRBV5-1; J gene: TRBJ2-7; clone size: .; D gene: .; CDR3 protein: CASSLGENYEQYF; CDR3 DNA: TGCGCCAGCAGCTTGGGGGAGAACTACGAGCAGTACTTC
V gene: TRBV19; J gene: TRBJ2-1; clone size: .; D gene: TRBD2; CDR3 protein: CASSMRGRGDRDEQFF; CDR3 DNA: TGTGCCAGTAGTATGAGGGGTCGGGGGGATAGGGATGAGCAGTTCTTC
V gene: TRBV19; J gene: TRBJ1-1; clone size: .; D gene: .; CDR3 protein: CASSIGHTEAFF; CDR3 DNA: TGTGCCAGTAGTATAGGGCACACTGAAGCTTTCTTT
V gene: TRBV4-1; J gene: TRBJ2-1; clone size: .; D gene: TRBD2; CDR3 protein: CASSQMSLLAGSSYNEQFF; CDR3 DNA: TGCGCCAGCAGCCAAATGAGTTTACTAGCGGGGTCCTCCTACAATGAGCAGTTCTTC
V gene: TRBV5-1; J gene: TRBJ2-1; clone size: few; D gene: .; CDR3 protein: CASRYSVEQFF; CDR3 DNA: TGCGCCAGCAGGTATAGCGTTGAGCAGTTCTTC
V gene: TRBV11-2; J gene: TRBJ2-1; clone size: .; D gene: TRBD2; CDR3 protein: CASSQGLAGYAEQFF; CDR3 DNA: TGTGCCAGCAGCCAAGGACTAGCGGGGTATGCTGAGCAGTTCTTC
V gene: TRBV5-4; J gene: TRBJ2-2; clone size: .; D gene: TRBD2; CDR3 protein: CASSWALAGTGELFF; CDR3 DNA: TGTGCCAGCAGCTGGGCATTAGCGGGAACCGGGGAGCTGTTTTTT
V gene: TRBV11-3; J gene: TRBJ2-5; clone size: .; D gene: TRBD1; CDR3 protein: CASSLRTGGKDETQYF; CDR3 DNA: TGTGCCAGCAGCTTAAGGACAGGGGGGAAAGACGAGACCCAGTACTTC
V gene: TRBV9; J gene: TRBJ2-1; clone size: .; D gene: .; CDR3 protein: CASSKGYNEQFF; CDR3 DNA: TGTGCCAGCAGCAAGGGGTACAATGAGCAGTTCTTC
V gene: TRBV5-1; J gene: TRBJ1-5; clone size: .; D gene: TRBD1; CDR3 protein: CASSLEGTVNQPQHF; CDR3 DNA: TGCGCCAGCAGCTTGGAAGGGACAGTTAATCAGCCCCAGCATTTT
V gene: TRBV4-2; J gene: TRBJ1-4; clone size: .; D gene: TRBD1; CDR3 protein: CASSQEGQSFNEKLFF; CDR3 DNA: TGTGCCAGCAGCCAAGAGGGACAGAGCTTTAATGAAAAACTGTTTTTT
V gene: TRBV11-3; J gene: TRBJ2-7; clone size: .; D gene: .; CDR3 protein: CASSRDPGEQYF; CDR3 DNA: TGTGCCAGCAGCAGAGACCCGGGAGAGCAGTACTTC
V gene: TRBV11-2; J gene: TRBJ1-5; clone size: .; D gene: .; CDR3 protein: CASSLVGDQPQHF; CDR3 DNA: TGTGCCAGCAGCTTAGTGGGAGATCAGCCCCAGCATTTT
V gene: TRBV5-1; J gene: TRBJ1-3; clone size: .; D gene: .; CDR3 protein: CASSLVSTRFGNTIYF; CDR3 DNA: TGCGCCAGCAGCTTGGTTTCTACGCGCTTTGGAAACACCATATATTTT
V gene: TRBV30; J gene: TRBJ2-7; clone size: .; D gene: TRBD2; CDR3 protein: CAWSIGGGPLEQYF; CDR3 DNA: TGTGCCTGGAGTATTGGCGGGGGGCCCCTCGAGCAGTACTTC
V gene: TRBV10-2; J gene: TRBJ2-7; clone size: once; D gene: .; CDR3 protein: CASSRQFSSYEQYF; CDR3 DNA: TGCGCCAGCAGTCGACAGTTTTCGTCCTACGAGCAGTACTTC
V gene: TRBV7-9; J gene: TRBJ2-7; clone size: .; D gene: .; CDR3 protein: CASSLGRGIYEQYF; CDR3 DNA: TGTGCCAGCAGCTTAGGCAGGGGAATCTACGAGCAGTACTTC
V gene: TRBV11-3; J gene: TRBJ1-2; clone size: once; D gene: .; CDR3 protein: CASSLGPFRDDYGYTF; CDR3 DNA: TGTGCCAGCAGCTTAGGTCCTTTCAGGGATGACTATGGCTACACCTTC